The entry below gives a single TCR beta chain sequence along with its context. As yet, its antigen is unknown. This record comes from a study of persistence of HIV-infected CD4 T cells. Overall study: A median of roughly 8 years of suppressive ART preceded sampling. Study results and limitations: Antigen-responding cells were enriched for degenerate expanded CDR3beta sequences.

The immunoSEQ assay was version 4, run in survey mode. Each sample used up to about 1 ug genomic DNA diluted to around 9.3 ng/uL. The table came from immunoSEQ multiplex PCR; TCRdb's copy has only in-frame clones and leaves some out. The table records about 28,000 clones, 82% of them present only once. Germline CDR1 LNHDA, CDR2 SQIVND (reference sequence). The CDR3 is made up of 16 amino acids. With 6 bases removed from V and 7 bases from J, the gap between germline ends came to 21 bases. Lysates of CMV-infected fibroblasts at about 10 ug/mL stimulated these cells. Memory cells lacking CD40L and CD69 with high CD45RO were sorted. CD8+ T cells were removed from PBMCs prior to stimulation.

This specimen was CD4+ T cells sorted from PBMCs after approximately 19-hour stimulation, taken from a patient who received antiretroviral therapy. The V and J genes are TRBV19 and TRBJ2-2, with a tentative D call TRBD2 (5 bases). This receptor was taken from an adult man with HIV who was CMV-seropositive. The DNA for the CDR3 is TGTGCCAGTAGGGTCGGACGCAGCGGAACGGGCGGGGAGCTGTTTTTT. It translates to CASRVGRSGTGGELFF.